This T cell receptor beta chain was profiled in a study of T cells expressing NK-cell markers. The cDNA for TCR beta came from 5'RACE template switching with UMIs. TCRdb reprocessed the 5' RACE reads and stores each CDR3 protein as one record, lacking DNA. The sample has 500,000 to 600,000 distinct CDR3 sequences. This CDR3 is built from 17 residues. Germline CDR1 reads SGHAT; CDR2 reads FQDESV (reference sequence). The source material was blood T cells: a sorted CD56 or NKG2C T cell subset, CD4+ or CD8+ T cells, or bulk PBMC T cells (not recorded which). The V and J genes are TRBV11-1 and TRBJ2-7; TCRdb's D gene call, TRBD1, goes unchecked for lack of DNA. The origin of this receptor is a man between 18 and 35 years old in good health. CDR3 sequence: CASSPNLLAGARYEQYF.